Described below is a single T cell receptor (beta chain) sequence and its context. Antigen unknown. Trimming at V came to 1 base and at J to 0 bases, leaving 1 base not matched to a gene. Germline V gene lookup returns CDR1 SGHTA and CDR2 FQGNSA. The CDR3 totals 15 residues. These data originate in a study of long-term antiretroviral therapy in people with HIV. The study, taken as a whole, reports: An increase in diversity followed ART, yet levels stayed below transplant donor controls.

There were no participants with HIV treated outside the United States. The run of the v3.0 immunoSEQ assay was at survey level. Sequencing aimed at roughly 35,000-55,000 T-cell genomes per sample. Assay used: immunoSEQ multiplex PCR; TCRdb lists only in-frame clones, some missing. The sample records around 21,000 clones, approximately 85% being singletons. This chain connects TRBV7-2 to TRBJ2-7, with 9 positions matching TRBD2. The material sequenced was unsorted PBMCs, taken 1.5 years after starting antiretroviral therapy. The TCR sequence derives from a man younger than 45 with HIV. This CDR3 is CASSLVAGDSYEQYF. The CDR3 coding sequence is TGTGCCAGCAGCTTAGTAGCGGGAGACTCCTACGAGCAGTACTTC. Supplemented by reference TRBV7-2 and TRBJ2-7, the full variable domain reads GAGVSQSPSNKVTEKGKDVELRCDPISGHTALYWYRQSLGQGLEFLIYFQGNSAPDKSGLPSDRFSAERTGGSVSTLTIQRTQQEDSAVYLCASSLVAGDSYEQYFGPGTRLTVT.